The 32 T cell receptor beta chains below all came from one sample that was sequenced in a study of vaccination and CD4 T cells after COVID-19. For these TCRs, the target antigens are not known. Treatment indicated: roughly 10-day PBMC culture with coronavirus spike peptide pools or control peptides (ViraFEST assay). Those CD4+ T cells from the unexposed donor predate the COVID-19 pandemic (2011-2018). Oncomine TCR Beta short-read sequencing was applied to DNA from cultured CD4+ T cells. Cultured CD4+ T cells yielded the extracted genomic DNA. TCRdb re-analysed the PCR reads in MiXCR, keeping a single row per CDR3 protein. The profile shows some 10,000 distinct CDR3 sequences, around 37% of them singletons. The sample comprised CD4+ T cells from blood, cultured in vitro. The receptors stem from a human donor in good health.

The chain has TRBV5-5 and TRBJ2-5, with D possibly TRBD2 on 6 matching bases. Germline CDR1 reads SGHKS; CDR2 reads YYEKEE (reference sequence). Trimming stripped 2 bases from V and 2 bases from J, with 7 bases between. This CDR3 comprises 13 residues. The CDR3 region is CASSFREQETQYF. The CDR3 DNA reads TGTGCCAGCAGCTTCCGGGAGCAAGAGACCCAGTACTTC.

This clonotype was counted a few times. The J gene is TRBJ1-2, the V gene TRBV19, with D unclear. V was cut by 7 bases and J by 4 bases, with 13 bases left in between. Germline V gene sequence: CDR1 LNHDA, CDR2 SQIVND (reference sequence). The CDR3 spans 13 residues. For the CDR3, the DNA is TGTGCCAGTACCTTGGGGAGACTCTATGGCTACACCTTC. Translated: CASTLGRLYGYTF.

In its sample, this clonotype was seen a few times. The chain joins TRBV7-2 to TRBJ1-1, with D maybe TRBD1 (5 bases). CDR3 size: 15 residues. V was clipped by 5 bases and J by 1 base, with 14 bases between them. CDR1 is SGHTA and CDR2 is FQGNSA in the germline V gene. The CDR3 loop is CASSVRQISNTEAFF. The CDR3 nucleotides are TGTGCCAGCAGCGTCCGACAGATTTCGAACACTGAAGCTTTCTTT.

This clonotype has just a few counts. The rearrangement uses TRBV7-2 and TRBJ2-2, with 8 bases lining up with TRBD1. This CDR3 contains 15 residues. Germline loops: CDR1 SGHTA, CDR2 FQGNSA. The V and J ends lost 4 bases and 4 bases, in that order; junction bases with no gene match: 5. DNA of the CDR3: TGTGCCAGCAGCTGGCAGGGGGCGGTCACCGGGGAGCTGTTTTTT. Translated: CASSWQGAVTGELFF.

CDR3 loop: CASSSSRDGYEQYF. The CDR3 DNA is TGTGCCAGCAGCTCTTCCCGGGACGGATACGAGCAGTACTTC. J is TRBJ2-7 and V is TRBV7-6; either TRBD1 or TRBD2 may supply D (5 bases each). This CDR3 spans 14 amino acids. Germline V gene data show CDR1 as SGHVS and CDR2 as FNYEAQ. V gave up 4 bases and J gave up 4 bases, with 14 bases separating them.

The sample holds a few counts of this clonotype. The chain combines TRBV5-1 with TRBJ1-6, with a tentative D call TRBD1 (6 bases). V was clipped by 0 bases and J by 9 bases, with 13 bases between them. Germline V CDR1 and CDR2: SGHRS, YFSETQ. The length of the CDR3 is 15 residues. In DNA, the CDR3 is TGCGCCAGCAGCTTGGCTGGGGGCTCAGCTTCACCCCTCCACTTT. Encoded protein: CASSLAGGSASPLHF.

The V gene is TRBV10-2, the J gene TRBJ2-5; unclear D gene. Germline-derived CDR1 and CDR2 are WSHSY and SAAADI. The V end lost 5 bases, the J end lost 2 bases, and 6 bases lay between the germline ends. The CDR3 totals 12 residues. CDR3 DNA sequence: TGCGCCAGCAGTCCCTATCAAGAGACCCAGTACTTC. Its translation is CASSPYQETQYF.

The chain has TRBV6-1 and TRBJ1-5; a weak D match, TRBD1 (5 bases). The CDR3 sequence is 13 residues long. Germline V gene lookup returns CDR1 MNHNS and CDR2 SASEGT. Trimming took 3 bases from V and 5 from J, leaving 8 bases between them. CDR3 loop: CASSDRQYQPQHF. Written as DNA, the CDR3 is TGTGCCAGCAGTGATCGACAGTATCAGCCCCAGCATTTT.

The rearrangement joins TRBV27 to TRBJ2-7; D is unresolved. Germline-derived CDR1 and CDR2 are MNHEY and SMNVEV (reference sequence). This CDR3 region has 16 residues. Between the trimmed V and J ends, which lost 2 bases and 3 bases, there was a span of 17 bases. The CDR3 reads CASSLDPGGPRYEQYF. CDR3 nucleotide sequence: TGTGCCAGCAGTTTAGACCCCGGTGGGCCCCGCTACGAGCAGTACTTC.

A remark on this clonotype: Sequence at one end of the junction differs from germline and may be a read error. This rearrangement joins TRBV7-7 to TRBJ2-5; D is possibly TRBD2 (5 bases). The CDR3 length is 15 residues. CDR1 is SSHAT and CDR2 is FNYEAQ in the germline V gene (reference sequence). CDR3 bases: TGTGCTAGCAGCTTAGAGAGCGGAGGTGGGGAGACCCAGTACTTC. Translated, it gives CASSLESGGGETQYF. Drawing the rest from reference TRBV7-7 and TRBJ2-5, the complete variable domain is GAGVSQSPRYKVTKRGQDVTLRCDPISSHATLYWYQQALGQGPEFLTYFNYEAQPDKSGLPSDRFSAERPEGSISTLTIQRTEQRDSAMYRCASSLESGGGETQYFGPGTRLLVL.

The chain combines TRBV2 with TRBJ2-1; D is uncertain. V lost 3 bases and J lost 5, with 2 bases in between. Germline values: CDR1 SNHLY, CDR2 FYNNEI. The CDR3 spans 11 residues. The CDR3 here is CASSDDNEQFF. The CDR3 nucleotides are TGTGCCAGCAGTGATGACAATGAGCAGTTCTTC.

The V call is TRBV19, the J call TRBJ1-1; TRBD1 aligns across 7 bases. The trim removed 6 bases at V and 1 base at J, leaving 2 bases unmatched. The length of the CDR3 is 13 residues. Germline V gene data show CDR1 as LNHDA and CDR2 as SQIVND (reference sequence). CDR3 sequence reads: CASSTGANTEAFF. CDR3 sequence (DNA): TGTGCCAGTAGCACAGGGGCGAACACTGAAGCTTTCTTT.

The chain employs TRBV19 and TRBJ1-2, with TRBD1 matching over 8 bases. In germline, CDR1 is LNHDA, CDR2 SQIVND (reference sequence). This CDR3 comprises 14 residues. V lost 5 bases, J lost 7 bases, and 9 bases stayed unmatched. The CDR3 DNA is TGTGCCAGTAGTCCAGACAGGGGAGGATTTGGCTACACCTTC. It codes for CASSPDRGGFGYTF.

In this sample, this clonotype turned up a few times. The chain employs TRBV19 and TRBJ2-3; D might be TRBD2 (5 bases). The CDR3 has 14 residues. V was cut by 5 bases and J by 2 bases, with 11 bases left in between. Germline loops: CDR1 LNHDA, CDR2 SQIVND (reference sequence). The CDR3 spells CASSQRSITDTQYF. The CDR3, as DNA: TGTGCCAGTAGTCAGCGGAGCATCACAGATACGCAGTATTTT. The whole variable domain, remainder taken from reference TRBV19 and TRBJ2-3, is DGGITQSPKYLFRKEGQNVTLSCEQNLNHDAMYWYRQDPGQGLRLIYYSQIVNDFQKGDIAEGYSVSREKKESFPLTVTSAQKNPTAFYLCASSQRSITDTQYFGPGTRLTVL.

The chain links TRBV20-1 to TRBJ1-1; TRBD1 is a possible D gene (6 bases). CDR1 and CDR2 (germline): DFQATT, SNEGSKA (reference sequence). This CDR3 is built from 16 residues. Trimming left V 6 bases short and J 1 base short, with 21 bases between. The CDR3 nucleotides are TGCAGTGCCACGGCGGTTTTGGGGGCGAGGAACACTGAAGCTTTCTTT. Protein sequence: CSATAVLGARNTEAFF.

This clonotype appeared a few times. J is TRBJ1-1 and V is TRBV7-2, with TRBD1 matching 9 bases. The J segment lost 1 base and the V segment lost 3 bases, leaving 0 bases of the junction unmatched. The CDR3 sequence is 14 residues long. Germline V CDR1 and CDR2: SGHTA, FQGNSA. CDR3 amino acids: CASSLGQGNTEAFF. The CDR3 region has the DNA TGTGCCAGCAGCTTGGGACAGGGGAACACTGAAGCTTTCTTT. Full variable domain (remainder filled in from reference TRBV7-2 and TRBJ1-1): GAGVSQSPSNKVTEKGKDVELRCDPISGHTALYWYRQSLGQGLEFLIYFQGNSAPDKSGLPSDRFSAERTGGSVSTLTIQRTQQEDSAVYLCASSLGQGNTEAFFGQGTRLTVV.

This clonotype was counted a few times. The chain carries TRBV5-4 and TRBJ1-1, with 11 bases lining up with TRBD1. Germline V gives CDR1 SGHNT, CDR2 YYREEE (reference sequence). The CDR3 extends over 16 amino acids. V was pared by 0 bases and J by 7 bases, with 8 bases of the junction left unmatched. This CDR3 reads CASSLAGRTGGGEAFF. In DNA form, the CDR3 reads TGTGCCAGCAGCTTGGCCGGGAGGACAGGGGGCGGTGAAGCTTTCTTT.

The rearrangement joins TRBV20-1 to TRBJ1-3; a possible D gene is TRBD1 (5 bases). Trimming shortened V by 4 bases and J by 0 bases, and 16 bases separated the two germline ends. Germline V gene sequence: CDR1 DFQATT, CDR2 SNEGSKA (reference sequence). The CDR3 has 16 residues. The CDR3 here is CSAIRDLLFSGNTIYF. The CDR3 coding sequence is TGCAGTGCTATCAGGGACCTGCTATTCTCTGGAAACACCATATATTTT.

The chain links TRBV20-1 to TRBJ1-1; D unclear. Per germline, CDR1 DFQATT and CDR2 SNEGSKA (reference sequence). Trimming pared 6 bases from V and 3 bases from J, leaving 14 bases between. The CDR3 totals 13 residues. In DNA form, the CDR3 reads TGCAGTGCCCGAGGAGGTTGGGACACTGAAGCTTTCTTT. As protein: CSARGGWDTEAFF.

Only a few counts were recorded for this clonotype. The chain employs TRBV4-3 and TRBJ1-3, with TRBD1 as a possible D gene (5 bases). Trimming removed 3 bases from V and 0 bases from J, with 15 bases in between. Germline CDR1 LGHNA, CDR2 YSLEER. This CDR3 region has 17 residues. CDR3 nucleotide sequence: TGCGCCAGCAGCCAGGCACCGGGACTGAGCTCTGGAAACACCATATATTTT. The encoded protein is CASSQAPGLSSGNTIYF.

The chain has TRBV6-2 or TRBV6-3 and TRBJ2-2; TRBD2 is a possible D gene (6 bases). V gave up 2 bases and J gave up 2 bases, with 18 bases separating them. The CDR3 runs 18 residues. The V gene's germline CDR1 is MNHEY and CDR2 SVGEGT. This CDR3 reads CASSYPPFGTPNTGELFF. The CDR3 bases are TGTGCCAGCAGTTACCCGCCGTTTGGGACTCCAAACACCGGGGAGCTGTTTTTT.

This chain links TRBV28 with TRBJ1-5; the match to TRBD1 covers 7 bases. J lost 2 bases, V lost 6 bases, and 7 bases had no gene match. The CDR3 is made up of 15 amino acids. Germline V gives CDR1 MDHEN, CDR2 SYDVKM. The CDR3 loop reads CASRKQGQGNQPQHF. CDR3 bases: TGTGCCAGCAGGAAACAGGGGCAAGGCAATCAGCCCCAGCATTTT.

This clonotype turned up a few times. The chain's CDR3 is CAIRLTGGARAGELFF. The CDR3, as DNA: TGTGCCATCAGACTGACAGGGGGCGCGAGGGCCGGGGAGCTGTTTTTT. The chain employs TRBV10-3 and TRBJ2-2; 10 nucleotides agree with TRBD1. The germline CDR1 and CDR2 sequences are ENHRY and SYGVKD. The CDR3 loop spans 16 amino acids. V lost 6 bases, J lost 6 bases, and 10 bases stayed unmatched.

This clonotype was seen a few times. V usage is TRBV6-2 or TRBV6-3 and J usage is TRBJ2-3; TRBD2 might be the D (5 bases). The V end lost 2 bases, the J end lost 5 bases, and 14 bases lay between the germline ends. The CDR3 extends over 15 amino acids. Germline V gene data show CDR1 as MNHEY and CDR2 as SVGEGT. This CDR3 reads CASSYGRAAGDTQYF. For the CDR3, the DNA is TGTGCCAGCAGTTACGGGCGGGCCGCCGGAGATACGCAGTATTTT.

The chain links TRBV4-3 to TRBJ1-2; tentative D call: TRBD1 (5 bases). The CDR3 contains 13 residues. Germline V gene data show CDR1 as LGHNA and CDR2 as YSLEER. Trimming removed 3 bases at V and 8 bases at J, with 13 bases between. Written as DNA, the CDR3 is TGCGCCAGCAGCCAGGTGGCCGGGGCCGGCTACACCTTC. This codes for CASSQVAGAGYTF.

CDR3 region: CASRPNGRSYEQYF. DNA of the CDR3: TGTGCCAGCAGACCCAACGGGCGGAGCTACGAGCAGTACTTC. The J gene is TRBJ2-7, the V gene TRBV28; D gene uncertain. CDR1 is MDHEN and CDR2 is SYDVKM in the germline V gene. This CDR3 region has 14 residues. Trimming removed 6 bases from V and 3 bases from J, with 15 bases in between.

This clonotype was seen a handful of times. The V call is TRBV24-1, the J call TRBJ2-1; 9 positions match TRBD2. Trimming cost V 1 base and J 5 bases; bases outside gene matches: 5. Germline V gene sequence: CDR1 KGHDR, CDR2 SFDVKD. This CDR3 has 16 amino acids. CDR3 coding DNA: TGTGCCACCAGTGATTTAGGGGCTAGCGGGAACAATGAGCAGTTCTTC. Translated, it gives CATSDLGASGNNEQFF.

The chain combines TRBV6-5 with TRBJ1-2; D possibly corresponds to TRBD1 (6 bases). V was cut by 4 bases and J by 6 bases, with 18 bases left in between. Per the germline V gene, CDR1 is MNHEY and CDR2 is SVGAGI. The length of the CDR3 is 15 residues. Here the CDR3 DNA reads TGTGCCAGCAGTTCCAACACCCAGGGGAAAAATGGCTACACCTTC. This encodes CASSSNTQGKNGYTF.

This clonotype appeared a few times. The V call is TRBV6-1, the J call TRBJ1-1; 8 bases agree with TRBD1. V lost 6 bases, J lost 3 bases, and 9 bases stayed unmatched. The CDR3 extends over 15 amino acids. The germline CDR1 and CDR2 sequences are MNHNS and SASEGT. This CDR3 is CASSLGQGWYTEAFF. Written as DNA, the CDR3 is TGTGCCAGCAGCCTAGGACAGGGATGGTACACTGAAGCTTTCTTT.

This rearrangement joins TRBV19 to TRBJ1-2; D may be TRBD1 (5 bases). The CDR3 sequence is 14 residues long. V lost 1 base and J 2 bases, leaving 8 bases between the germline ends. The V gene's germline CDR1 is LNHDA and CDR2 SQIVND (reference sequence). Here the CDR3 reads CASSIARDNYGYTF. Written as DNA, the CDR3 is TGTGCCAGTAGTATAGCGAGGGACAACTATGGCTACACCTTC.

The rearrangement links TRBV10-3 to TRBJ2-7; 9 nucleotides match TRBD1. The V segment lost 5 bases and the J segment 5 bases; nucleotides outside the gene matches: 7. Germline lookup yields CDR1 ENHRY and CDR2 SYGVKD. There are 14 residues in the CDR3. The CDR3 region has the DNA TGTGCCATCAGTCGGACAGGGGACGGCCACGAGCAGTACTTC. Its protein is CAISRTGDGHEQYF.

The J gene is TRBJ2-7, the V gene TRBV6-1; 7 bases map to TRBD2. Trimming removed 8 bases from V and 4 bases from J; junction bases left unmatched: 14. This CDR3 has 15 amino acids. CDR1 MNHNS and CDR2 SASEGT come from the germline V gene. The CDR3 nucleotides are TGTGCCAGCTCGGGAAGCGGGACGGCACGTTACGAGCAGTACTTC. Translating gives CASSGSGTARYEQYF.